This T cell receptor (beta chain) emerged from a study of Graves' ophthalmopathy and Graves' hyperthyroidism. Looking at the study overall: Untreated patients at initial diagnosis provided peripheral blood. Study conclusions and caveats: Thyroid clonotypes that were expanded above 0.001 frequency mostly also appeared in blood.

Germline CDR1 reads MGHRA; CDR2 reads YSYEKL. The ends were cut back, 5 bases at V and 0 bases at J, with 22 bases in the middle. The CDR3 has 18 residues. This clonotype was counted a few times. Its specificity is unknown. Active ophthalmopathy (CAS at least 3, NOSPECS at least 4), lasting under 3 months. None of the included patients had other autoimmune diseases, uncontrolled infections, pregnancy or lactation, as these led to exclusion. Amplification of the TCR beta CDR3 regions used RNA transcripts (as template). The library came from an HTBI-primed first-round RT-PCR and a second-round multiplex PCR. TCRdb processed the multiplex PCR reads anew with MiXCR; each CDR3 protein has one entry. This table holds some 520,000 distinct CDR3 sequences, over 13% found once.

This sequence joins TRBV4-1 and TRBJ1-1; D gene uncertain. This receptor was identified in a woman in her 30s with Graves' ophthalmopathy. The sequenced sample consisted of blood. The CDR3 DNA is TGCGCCAGCAGCTACCCAACTCTTAAAGGACGGTTGAACACTGAAGCTTTCTTT. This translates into CASSYPTLKGRLNTEAFF.